The 32 T cell receptor beta chains given below trace back to one sample, sequenced in a study of T cells in Graves' hyperthyroidism and ophthalmopathy. Template material for amplifying TCR beta CDR3 regions consisted of RNA transcripts. First-round RT-PCR targeting the TCR CDR3 was performed with the HTBI primer set. One entry per CDR3 protein results from TCRdb running MiXCR on the multiplex PCR reads. The sample lists over 650,000 distinct CDR3 sequences, 45% occurring once. The specimen was peripheral blood or thyroid tissue (not recorded which). These TCRs come from an adult man with Graves' disease, either hyperthyroidism or ophthalmopathy (not recorded which).

This clonotype was seen only a few times. V gene TRBV7-3 combines with J gene TRBJ2-5, with 10 bases identical to TRBD1. J lost 4 bases, V lost 4 bases, and 3 bases had no gene match. This CDR3 has 14 residues. Germline V gives CDR1 SGHTA, CDR2 FQGTGA. The CDR3 loop is CASSSRDRGETQYF. The CDR3 DNA follows: TGTGCCAGCAGCTCCCGGGACAGGGGAGAGACCCAGTACTTC.

This clonotype was counted ten times or more. At one end the junction does not follow the germline gene, possibly because of a read error. The chain joins TRBV7-7 to TRBJ1-1; unclear D gene. Germline loops: CDR1 SSHAT, CDR2 FNYEAQ (reference sequence). The CDR3 spans 13 residues. CDR3 in DNA: TGTGCTAGCAGCTTAGAGGCCGGCACTGAAGCTTTCTTT. Translated: CASSLEAGTEAFF.

The J gene is TRBJ1-2, the V gene TRBV7-9; no clear D. Per germline, CDR1 SEHNR and CDR2 FQNEAQ (reference sequence). V was shortened by 1 base and J by 8 bases, with 8 bases between the two germline ends. The CDR3 runs to 12 residues. DNA for the CDR3: TGTGCCAGCAGCTTAGATGAGGGCGGCTACACCTTC. This translates into CASSLDEGGYTF.

This clonotype was seen a few times. The gene calls are TRBV4-1 and TRBJ1-5, with 7 bases fitting TRBD1. Trimming removed 0 bases from V and 5 bases from J; junction bases left unmatched: 10. Germline-derived CDR1 and CDR2 are MGHRA and YSYEKL. CDR3 size: 17 residues. CDR3 sequence (DNA): TGCGCCAGCAGCCAAGATACGTCGACAGGGTTCGATCAGCCCCAGCATTTT. This gives the protein CASSQDTSTGFDQPQHF.

The chain employs TRBV2 and TRBJ2-7; 7 positions match TRBD1. Germline V gene data show CDR1 as SNHLY and CDR2 as FYNNEI. J gave up 4 bases and V 6 bases, and 18 bases lay outside the gene matches. CDR3 length: 17 residues. CDR3 DNA: TGTGCCAGCAGCGAAACTACAGGGGTAGGGTTCACTTACGAGCAGTACTTC. This codes for CASSETTGVGFTYEQYF.

A few counts support this clonotype. This rearrangement joins TRBV7-6 to TRBJ1-1; perhaps TRBD1 as D (6 bases). The CDR3 extends over 14 amino acids. Germline lookup yields CDR1 SGHVS and CDR2 FNYEAQ. V was cut by 5 bases and J by 2 bases, with 12 bases left in between. CDR3 residues: CASSPGGRNTEAFF. In DNA form, the CDR3 reads TGTGCCAGCAGCCCTGGGGGCAGAAACACTGAAGCTTTCTTT.

The rearrangement links TRBV10-3 to TRBJ2-2; possibly TRBD2 for D (5 bases). Trimming left V 0 bases short and J 5 bases short, with 7 bases between. The CDR3 covers 14 residues. Germline-derived CDR1 and CDR2 are ENHRY and SYGVKD. For the CDR3, the DNA is TGTGCCATCAGTGAGTCGAGAGGGACCGGGGAGCTGTTTTTT. It translates to CAISESRGTGELFF.

The chain joins TRBV25-1 to TRBJ1-2; D is ambiguous. There are 12 residues in the CDR3. V shed 8 bases and J shed 7 bases, with 14 bases lying between them. Germline V gives CDR1 MGHDK, CDR2 SYGVNS. CDR3 coding DNA: TGTGCCAGCGTTGTTTCCGGGCCTGGCTACACCTTC. This sequence encodes CASVVSGPGYTF.

Regarding this clonotype: This may come from a read error, since a much larger clone is one base off. This rearrangement joins TRBV29-1 to TRBJ1-3; D possibly corresponds to TRBD1 (6 bases). Germline V gene data show CDR1 as SQVTM and CDR2 as ANQGSEA. The CDR3 sequence is 14 residues long. V was cut by 6 bases and J by 0 bases, with 12 bases left in between. Here the CDR3 reads CSVRTDFSGNTIYF. CDR3 sequence (DNA): TGCAGCGTCCGGACAGATTTCTCTGGAAACACCATATATTTT.

In the case of this clonotype: A read error may be the cause here, since a much bigger clone is one base away. This chain connects TRBV10-3 to TRBJ1-1; TRBD1 agrees at 11 bases. The germline V gene has CDR1 ENHRY and CDR2 SYGVKD. This CDR3 spans 13 amino acids. CDR3 nucleotide sequence: TGTGCCACGGGGACAGGGGGTAACACTAAAGCTTTCTTT. Translating gives CATGTGGNTKAFF.

At least ten counts were recorded for this clonotype. V usage is TRBV29-1 and J usage is TRBJ1-4, with D perhaps matching TRBD1 (6 bases). The V end lost 3 bases, the J end lost 3 bases, and 14 bases lay between the germline ends. CDR3 size: 15 residues. Germline assignment: CDR1 SQVTM and CDR2 ANQGSEA. The CDR3 is CSVDTGSRANEKLFF. The CDR3 DNA sequence: TGCAGCGTTGATACAGGGAGTAGGGCTAATGAAAAACTGTTTTTT. Full variable domain (rest looked up from reference TRBV29-1 and TRBJ1-4): SAVISQKPSRDICQRGTSLTIQCQVDSQVTMMFWYRQQPGQSLTLIATANQGSEATYESGFVIDKFPISRPNLTFSTLTVSNMSPEDSSIYLCSVDTGSRANEKLFFGSGTQLSVL.

V usage is TRBV6-5 and J usage is TRBJ1-5; 7 bases are a match to TRBD1. Unmatched junction bases numbered 5, after V lost 2 bases and J lost 7 bases. Per germline, CDR1 MNHEY and CDR2 SVGAGI. This CDR3 contains 14 residues. CDR3 DNA sequence: TGTGCCAGCAGTTACGGAGGGGGCGGGCAGCCCCAGCATTTT. It specifies CASSYGGGGQPQHF.

This clonotype was counted ten times or more. The CDR3 protein is CSAAIMTEVYGYTF. DNA of the CDR3: TGCAGTGCCGCGATAATGACAGAGGTTTATGGCTACACCTTC. V gene TRBV20-1 combines with J gene TRBJ1-2; D may be TRBD1 (5 bases). There are 14 residues in the CDR3. The germline V gene encodes CDR1 DFQATT and CDR2 SNEGSKA (reference sequence). The ends were cut back, 6 bases at V and 5 bases at J, with 19 bases in the middle.

This clonotype showed up many times. The rearrangement uses TRBV29-1 and TRBJ2-7; TRBD2 matches 11 bases. Trimming took 1 base from V and 5 from J; bases not matched to a gene: 13. Germline V gene data show CDR1 as SQVTM and CDR2 as ANQGSEA. The CDR3 has 17 amino acids. CDR3: CSVEGWLAGGSVDEQYF. The CDR3 nucleotides are TGCAGCGTTGAAGGATGGCTAGCGGGAGGAAGTGTGGACGAGCAGTACTTC.

The chain employs TRBV10-2 and TRBJ1-1; D is unclear. The CDR3 has 12 amino acids. V was cut by 0 bases and J by 8 bases, with 7 bases left in between. The germline gives CDR1 WSHSY, CDR2 SAAADI. The CDR3 loop reads CASSESSGEAFF. The CDR3 region has the DNA TGCGCCAGCAGTGAGTCCTCTGGGGAAGCTTTCTTT.

This chain joins TRBV6-1 and TRBJ1-5; D perhaps matches TRBD1 (6 bases). CDR1 MNHNS and CDR2 SASEGT come from the germline V gene. This CDR3 is built from 13 residues. The germline V and J ends were trimmed by 8 bases and 7 bases, with 15 bases remaining between them. The CDR3 loop reads CASRPGGTQPQHF. The CDR3, as DNA: TGTGCCAGCCGGCCCGGGGGCACACAGCCCCAGCATTTT.

J is TRBJ1-4 and V is TRBV6-5; TRBD1 matches 7 bases. Germline CDR1 reads MNHEY; CDR2 reads SVGAGI. Losses at the gene ends were 4 bases for V and 6 bases for J; bases not matched to a gene: 11. The CDR3 length is 16 residues. This chain's CDR3 is CASSSTKTGLYEKLFF. The CDR3 DNA reads TGTGCCAGCAGTTCGACCAAGACAGGGTTATATGAAAAACTGTTTTTT.

This clonotype has a count of ten or more. The chain joins TRBV15 to TRBJ1-3; D remains ambiguous. Germline V CDR1 and CDR2: LNHNV, YYDKDF (reference sequence). The length of the CDR3 is 13 residues. The germline V and J ends were trimmed by 5 bases and 0 bases, with 5 bases remaining between them. The CDR3 region has the DNA TGTGCCACCAGCGAACCCTCTGGAAACACCATATATTTT. It encodes CATSEPSGNTIYF.

The chain employs TRBV5-1 and TRBJ1-2; D is possibly TRBD1 (6 bases). This CDR3 contains 15 residues. The ends were cut back, 0 bases at V and 4 bases at J, with 13 bases in the middle. CDR1 and CDR2 from the germline V gene are SGHRS and YFSETQ. The CDR3 loop reads CASSLVTGESYGYTF. For the CDR3, the DNA is TGCGCCAGCAGCTTGGTGACAGGAGAGTCCTATGGCTACACCTTC.

A note on this clonotype: The junction differs from germline at one of its ends, possibly a read error. The V call is TRBV19, the J call TRBJ1-6; no clear D gene. The germline V gene encodes CDR1 LNHDA and CDR2 SQIVND (reference sequence). The CDR3 has 14 residues. The chain's CDR3 is CASSQTSPNSPLHF. The CDR3 region has the DNA TGCGCCAGCAGCCAAACCTCACCGAATTCACCCCTCCACTTT. Combining the CDR3 with reference TRBV19 and TRBJ1-6 gives the whole variable domain DGGITQSPKYLFRKEGQNVTLSCEQNLNHDAMYWYRQDPGQGLRLIYYSQIVNDFQKGDIAEGYSVSREKKESFPLTVTSAQKNPTAFYLCASSQTSPNSPLHFGNGTRLTVT.

This clonotype was picked up a small number of times. The genes are TRBV13 and TRBJ2-7; 11 bases agree with TRBD1. The germline V gene has CDR1 PRHDT and CDR2 FYEKMQ (reference sequence). The CDR3 runs 14 residues. J was trimmed by 3 bases and V by 5 bases; bases with no gene match: 3. The CDR3 DNA reads as TGTGCCAGCAGCACGGGACAGGGGGTCTACGAGCAGTACTTC. Encoded protein: CASSTGQGVYEQYF.

The CDR3 coding sequence is TGTGCCATCGGTAGGACTGAAGCTTTCTTT. Amino acids: CAIGRTEAFF. The chain carries TRBV10-3 and TRBJ1-1, with D hard to call. The CDR3 has 10 amino acids. Germline CDR1 ENHRY, CDR2 SYGVKD. V shed 8 bases and J shed 5 bases, with 6 bases lying between them.

The V gene is TRBV7-3, the J gene TRBJ2-2; the D is unclear. The germline V gene has CDR1 SGHTA and CDR2 FQGTGA. Trimming pared 5 bases from V and 8 bases from J, leaving 12 bases between. The CDR3 is 13 residues long. The CDR3 DNA is TGTGCCAGCAGCCAAGAACGTACAGGGGAGCTGTTTTTT. It translates to CASSQERTGELFF.

This clonotype was seen many times. The chain links TRBV24-1 to TRBJ1-2, with D possibly matching TRBD1 (5 bases). CDR1 is KGHDR, CDR2 SFDVKD, per germline. V lost 4 bases to trimming and J lost 6 bases, with 14 bases between them. The CDR3 extends over 14 amino acids. The CDR3 sequence: CATSDPGRLDGYTF. The CDR3 DNA follows: TGTGCCACCAGTGACCCGGGACGGCTTGATGGCTACACCTTC.

The chain joins TRBV12-3 or TRBV12-4 to TRBJ2-7, with D uncertain. V lost 5 bases and J lost 1, with 9 bases in between. The CDR3 consists of 13 residues. The CDR3 reads CASSRLESYEQYF. The CDR3 bases are TGTGCCAGCAGTCGACTGGAATCCTACGAGCAGTACTTC.

Details on this clonotype: One base away lies a much larger clone, so this may be a sequencing read error. The gene calls are TRBV7-3 and TRBJ1-1; weak D call: TRBD1 (5 bases). The germline CDR1 and CDR2 sequences are SGHTA and FQGTGA. CDR3 size: 13 residues. In DNA form, the CDR3 reads TGTGCCGGCAGCCCACAGGCGAACACTGAAGCTTTCTTT. Its translation: CAGSPQANTEAFF.

This clonotype was picked up many times. The V call is TRBV5-1, the J call TRBJ2-7; TRBD1 agrees at 12 bases. The J segment lost 11 bases and the V segment lost 3 bases, leaving 9 bases of the junction unmatched. This CDR3 contains 14 residues. Per germline, CDR1 SGHRS and CDR2 YFSETQ. The CDR3 DNA reads as TGCGCCAGCAGCTCCTCGGGACAGGGGGCCACGGAGTACTTC. It encodes CASSSSGQGATEYF.

The chain combines TRBV2 with TRBJ2-5; 9 bases are shared with TRBD1. The length of the CDR3 is 12 residues. The V gene's germline CDR1 is SNHLY and CDR2 FYNNEI. With V trimmed by 10 bases and J by 6 bases, 6 bases remained unmatched. CDR3: CATGQGLKTQYF. CDR3 DNA sequence: TGTGCCACGGGACAGGGCCTTAAGACCCAGTACTTC.

This chain joins TRBV20-1 and TRBJ1-2, with a possible D match to TRBD1 (6 bases). V lost 0 bases and J 4 bases, leaving 18 bases between the germline ends. CDR1 and CDR2 (germline): DFQATT, SNEGSKA (reference sequence). The CDR3 extends over 16 amino acids. The CDR3 nucleotides are TGCAGTGCTAGAGATTTTATTCAGGGGCTGAGCTATGGCTACACCTTC. Translation: CSARDFIQGLSYGYTF.

Points on this clonotype: The CDR3 carries no conserved terminal phenylalanine or tryptophan, so it likely arises from a read error. The DNA is left out, because the CDR3 cannot be placed on it with certainty; the CDR3 is given as TCRdb lists it. The V call is TRBV12-3 or TRBV12-4, the J call TRBJ1-4; the listed D gene, TRBD1, was not tested against the DNA. The CDR3 spans 11 amino acids, including both terminal residues. The CDR3 sequence: CASSTTGGVDY.

The CDR3 DNA is TGTGCCAGCAGTGAAGGTTTAACAGGGGGCGCCGACTATGGCTACACCTTC. Its protein is CASSEGLTGGADYGYTF. The chain joins TRBV2 to TRBJ1-2; 9 nucleotides agree with TRBD1. Germline V CDR1 and CDR2: SNHLY, FYNNEI. This CDR3 region has 17 residues. V dropped 1 base and J dropped 3; count of bases not matched to a gene: 9.

The chain combines TRBV20-1 with TRBJ2-7, with 9 bases aligning to TRBD1. J gave up 3 bases and V 0 bases, and 6 bases lay outside the gene matches. This CDR3 comprises 15 residues. CDR1 and CDR2 from the germline V gene are DFQATT and SNEGSKA (reference sequence). In DNA, the CDR3 is TGCAGTGCTAGAGATCCGGGACAGGGAGACTACGAGCAGTACTTC. Residues: CSARDPGQGDYEQYF.